This T cell receptor beta chain was found in a study of identical twins. Notes on the study in general: Fewer insertions marked abundant cord blood beta clonotypes; young adult naive trended weakly, memory not at all.

TCRdb re-called the 5' RACE reads with MiXCR, one entry per CDR3 protein. Here the sample spans 280,000 or so distinct CDR3 sequences, more than 6.5% being singletons. The germline gives CDR1 ENHRY, CDR2 SYGVKD. The CDR3 sequence is 13 residues long. V lost 11 bases, J lost 5 bases, and 9 bases stayed unmatched. On this clonotype itself: The antigen remains unidentified.

The sample was also linked to a second study, of yellow fever vaccine responses in identical twins.

Sequences were obtained from memory (CD45RO+) T cells sorted from blood. The receptor was isolated from a woman between 18 and 30 years old in good health. The rearrangement uses TRBV10-3 and TRBJ1-2, with TRBD1 matching over 9 bases. The CDR3 loop is CASLPGQGYGYTF. In DNA form, the CDR3 reads TGTGCCTCGCTACCGGGACAGGGATATGGCTACACCTTC.